Detailed here is one T cell receptor (beta chain). This sample is part of a study of blood T cell repertoires in COVID-19. The assay was immunoSEQ multiplex PCR, and TCRdb's table has in-frame clones only and misses some. The table records some 240,000 clones, 70% to 90% of them present only once. The origin of this receptor is a woman aged 50 to 60 who had been exposed to COVID-19. Sequencing input: PBMCs or T cells enriched from blood (not recorded which).

The CDR3 loop reads CASSLARGQETQYF. CDR3 coding DNA: TGTGCCAGCAGCTTAGCGCGAGGCCAAGAGACCCAGTACTTC. The V call is TRBV7-9, the J call TRBJ2-5; the D is unclear. Trimming pared 0 bases from V and 1 base from J, leaving 6 bases between. There are 14 residues in the CDR3. Looked up from germline, CDR1 is SEHNR and CDR2 is FQNEAQ (reference sequence).